The T cell receptor (beta chain) described here comes from a study of cytomegalovirus exposure and HLA in healthy donors. Study at large: A later analysis reported the 120 or so validation repertoires used the same platform as the roughly 700 first-cohort repertoires.

The V gene end was trimmed by 3 bases and the J gene end by 4 bases; junction bases not matched to a gene: 2. This CDR3 is built from 14 residues. Germline CDR1 GTSNPN, CDR2 SVGIG (reference sequence). Overall study findings and caveats: The study listed 164 cytomegalovirus-associated TCR beta chains. Subsequent analysis revealed that first-cohort TCR clusters tended to co-occur in the 120 or so validation repertoires. In vitro work confirmed that a few CMV-associated chains recognize CMV antigens.

Profiling relied on immunoSEQ multiplex PCR, and the TCRdb table lists in-frame clones only, not all of them. The sample carries some 150,000 clones, about 87% recorded once. This clone has only a few counts. Its matching antigen is unknown. What was sequenced was PBMCs. The V gene is TRBV30, the J gene TRBJ2-1, with TRBD2 matching over 11 bases. The source of this sequence is a man younger than 35 in good health and CMV-seropositive. The CDR3 region is CAWSRLAGYNEQFF. The CDR3 DNA reads TGTGCCTGGAGCCGACTAGCGGGGTACAATGAGCAGTTCTTC.